This is a list of T cell receptor beta chains from one sample in a study of cytomegalovirus exposure and HLA in healthy donors. The data were produced by immunoSEQ multiplex PCR, yet TCRdb's version contains in-frame clones alone and is incomplete. The sample totals about 200,000 clones; its top ten clones hold 0.9% to 1.4%. Sequenced: PBMCs. The receptors originated from a girl aged 2-10 years in good health and CMV-seropositive. Both conserved end residues are trimmed from each CDR3.

j_gene	v_gene	len	CDR3aa
TRBJ1-1	TRBV28	11	ASSLIVYTEAF
TRBJ1-1	TRBV28	11	ASSSPTGIEAF
TRBJ2-3	TRBV6-4	13	ASSEWGLSTDTQY
TRBJ2-5	TRBV7-2	14	ASSLSLAGDLETQY
TRBJ1-2	TRBV7-2	10	ASSLRDSGYT
TRBJ2-7	TRBV27	13	ASSPQGAGTYEQY
TRBJ2-2	TRBV10-3	11	AIMAGASGELF
TRBJ1-3	TRBV12-5	15	ASGSLSEGYGRNTIY
TRBJ2-5	TRBV19	12	ASSTGQGAPSQY
TRBJ1-4	TRBV27	11	ASSLYFSEKLF
TRBJ2-1	TRBV5-1	12	ASSLEISGNEQF
TRBJ2-2	TRBV10-2	12	ASSELASTGELF
TRBJ1-1	TRBV6-1	14	ASSDREAQIDTEAF
TRBJ2-5	TRBV28	15	ASSLGRDRGAQETQY
TRBJ2-2	TRBV2	13	ASSEGLSNTGELF
TRBJ2-6	TRBV6-1	15	ASSGRLTGMGANVLT
TRBJ2-1	TRBV6-1	14	ASSGRAPIPYNEQF
TRBJ2-1	TRBV4-2	13	ASSQDGLTNNEQF
TRBJ1-3	TRBV6-5	14	ASSYRTGVSGNTIY
TRBJ2-3	TRBV18	14	ASSPGQGRETDTQY
TRBJ1-1	TRBV5-1	11	ASSDYTDTEAF
TRBJ2-1	TRBV5-1	14	ASSPLAGGYGDEQF
TRBJ2-3	TRBV7-3	8	ASSGDTQY
TRBJ2-7	TRBV5-4	12	ATAPGLEHYEQY
TRBJ2-7	TRBV4-2	12	ASSQDLGGSEQY
TRBJ1-1	TRBV4-2	12	ASSRSGRDTEAF
TRBJ2-2	TRBV18	11	ASSPTYTGELF
TRBJ2-3	TRBV2	12	ASKRWLVLDTQY
TRBJ1-1	TRBV19	13	ASSIDDSVNTEAF
TRBJ2-7	TRBV5-1	15	ASSLGSSTSGSYEQY
TRBJ2-7	TRBV27	8	ASRESEQY
TRBJ2-7	TRBV6-5	13	ASSSRQGASYEQY
TRBJ1-5	TRBV9	12	ASSVEGSWQPQH
TRBJ2-7	TRBV13	12	ASSSIAGPYEQY
.	TRBV28	13	ASSTQDRFPYEQY
TRBJ2-7	TRBV27	17	ASSSQKGSLGLSSYEQY
TRBJ1-1	TRBV5-1	11	ASSAGQNTEAF
TRBJ2-5	TRBV29-1	9	SVMPKETQY
TRBJ2-2	TRBV6-1	15	ASSALAGDSEAGELF
TRBJ1-2	TRBV7-9	11	ASTREPSYGYT
TRBJ2-1	TRBV6-1	13	ASRDTGGAYNEQF
TRBJ2-1	TRBV28	15	ASLPPGLGNGYNEQF
TRBJ1-1	TRBV6-1	8	ASRGTGAF
TRBJ1-4	TRBV6-5	12	ASSYLGGDEKLF
TRBJ2-3	TRBV9	13	ASSVAPSGTDTQY
TRBJ2-7	TRBV27	12	ASSMTRDSYEQY
TRBJ1-3	TRBV6-5	12	ASSYDSVGNTIY
TRBJ2-6	TRBV27	12	ASSFSYGANVLT
TRBJ1-1	TRBV6-1	12	ASSLLEGGTEAF
TRBJ1-4	TRBV28	13	ASSPDRGSNEKLF
TRBJ1-2	TRBV7-8	12	ASSSRGVNYGYT
TRBJ1-5	TRBV27	10	ASSFLDQPQH
TRBJ2-1	TRBV11-3	13	ASSPRSGSSNEQF